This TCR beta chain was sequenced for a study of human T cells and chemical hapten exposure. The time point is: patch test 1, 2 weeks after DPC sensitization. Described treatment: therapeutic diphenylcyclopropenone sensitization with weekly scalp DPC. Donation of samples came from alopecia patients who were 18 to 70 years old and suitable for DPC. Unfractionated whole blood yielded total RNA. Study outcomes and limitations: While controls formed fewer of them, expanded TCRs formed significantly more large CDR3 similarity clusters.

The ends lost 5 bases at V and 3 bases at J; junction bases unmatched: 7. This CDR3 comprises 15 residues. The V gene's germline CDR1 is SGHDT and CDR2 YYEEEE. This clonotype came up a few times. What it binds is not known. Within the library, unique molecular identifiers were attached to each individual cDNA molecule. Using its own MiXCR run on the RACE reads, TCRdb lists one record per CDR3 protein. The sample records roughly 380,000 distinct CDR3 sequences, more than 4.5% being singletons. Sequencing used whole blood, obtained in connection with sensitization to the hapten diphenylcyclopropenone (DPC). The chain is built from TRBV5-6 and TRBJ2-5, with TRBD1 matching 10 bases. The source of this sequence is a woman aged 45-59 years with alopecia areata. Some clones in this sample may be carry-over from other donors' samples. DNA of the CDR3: TGTGCCAGCAGGAATACGGGACAGGGGAAAGAGACCCAGTACTTC. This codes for CASRNTGQGKETQYF.